The 20 T cell receptor beta chains below come from one sample, sequenced in a study of blood T cell repertoires in COVID-19 (dated by TCRdb to about 2020). The library was made by the immunoSEQ multiplex PCR assay. TCRdb re-hosts the immuneACCESS table, in-frame sequences only. Its copies lack some clones; in the studies checked, an unresolved V gene accounts for under half of them, and the cause for the rest is not known. The sample table records 70,000 to 95,000 clones; roughly 84% of these occur just once. The ten largest make up around 20% of the sample. The sequenced sample consisted of peripheral blood. These receptors were taken from a woman between 45 and 65 years old with acute or convalescent COVID-19.

Points on this clone: At one end, the junction sequence differs from germline, possibly due to a read error. V gene TRBV19 combines with J gene TRBJ1-2; TRBD1 might be the D (5 bases). This CDR3 is built from 12 residues. CDR1 LNHDA and CDR2 SQIVND come from the germline V gene (reference sequence). CDR3 DNA sequence: TGTGCCAGTAGATGGGGGGACTATGGCTATACCTTC. Protein: CASRWGDYGYTF.

The chain carries TRBV9 and TRBJ1-5; D is possibly TRBD1 (5 bases). The CDR3 consists of 15 residues. Germline CDR1 reads SGDLS; CDR2 reads YYNGEE. V was pared by 6 bases and J by 6 bases, with 19 bases between. CDR3 loop: CASNPGGDWGQPQHF. CDR3 sequence (DNA): TGTGCCAGCAACCCCGGGGGGGATTGGGGTCAGCCCCAGCATTTT.

The J gene is TRBJ2-3, the V gene TRBV3-1 (or the pseudogene TRBV3-2), with 8 bases fitting TRBD1. Germline V gene lookup returns CDR1 LGHDT and CDR2 YNNKEL (reference sequence). The CDR3 totals 15 residues. J gave up 3 bases and V 4 bases, and 6 bases lay outside the gene matches. This CDR3 reads CASSRRTGPTDTQYF. The CDR3 DNA is TGTGCCAGCAGCCGTAGGACAGGGCCTACAGATACGCAGTATTTT.

The V gene is TRBV9, the J gene TRBJ2-7; 7 nucleotides align to TRBD1. Germline V gene lookup returns CDR1 SGDLS and CDR2 YYNGEE. This CDR3 has 13 amino acids. V was pared by 4 bases and J by 4 bases, with 5 bases of the junction left unmatched. The CDR3 reads CASSYRTGYEQYF. The CDR3 DNA sequence: TGTGCCAGCAGCTATAGGACAGGTTACGAGCAGTACTTC.

The rearrangement joins TRBV27 to TRBJ1-1; D is unresolved. V shed 3 bases and J shed 5 bases, with 13 bases lying between them. Germline V CDR1 and CDR2: MNHEY, SMNVEV (reference sequence). There are 14 residues in the CDR3. The CDR3 coding sequence is TGTGCCAGCAGTTTGTCGGGTAGGAGGACTGAAGCTTTCTTT. Residues: CASSLSGRRTEAFF.

The chain carries TRBV5-4 and TRBJ1-2; no definite D call. The CDR3 contains 15 residues. The germline V and J ends were trimmed by 0 bases and 4 bases, with 13 bases remaining between them. Germline V gives CDR1 SGHNT, CDR2 YYREEE (reference sequence). This CDR3 is CASSLGGLLIYGYTF. The CDR3 bases are TGTGCCAGCAGCTTGGGAGGCCTTTTGATCTATGGCTACACCTTC.

This clone was counted a single time. The rearrangement joins TRBV6-1 to TRBJ1-4; tentatively, D is TRBD1 (5 bases). The CDR3 covers 14 residues. Germline V lookup: CDR1 MNHNS, CDR2 SASEGT. The germline V and J ends were trimmed by 1 base and 7 bases, with 10 bases remaining between them. CDR3 in amino acids: CASSEVRGSEKLFF. In nucleotides, the CDR3 is TGTGCCAGCAGTGAAGTTCGGGGGAGTGAAAAACTGTTTTTT.

The chain recombines TRBV3-1 (or the pseudogene TRBV3-2) with TRBJ2-5; D uncertain. There are 15 residues in the CDR3. CDR1 is LGHDT, CDR2 YNNKEL, per germline (reference sequence). V gave up 3 bases and J gave up 0 bases, with 11 bases separating them. CDR3 loop: CASSHLGWYQETQYF. The CDR3 coding sequence is TGTGCCAGCAGCCATCTCGGGTGGTACCAAGAGACCCAGTACTTC.

The chain has TRBV19 and TRBJ1-4; D remains ambiguous. The CDR3 has 17 amino acids. Germline V gene data show CDR1 as LNHDA and CDR2 as SQIVND (reference sequence). Deletions cut 1 base from V and 7 bases from J, with 19 bases between. The CDR3 loop is CASSIGAGIMWGEKLFF. CDR3 nucleotide sequence: TGTGCCAGTAGTATAGGAGCGGGCATCATGTGGGGTGAAAAACTGTTTTTT.

This clone appeared a single time. The CDR3 DNA reads as TGTGCCAGCAGTTATATCGCTAGCGGCCACAATGAGCAGTTCTTC. It yields the protein CASSYIASGHNEQFF. This chain joins TRBV6-5 and TRBJ2-1; 7 positions match TRBD2. The CDR3 is 15 residues long. Germline trimming cut 3 bases from V and 5 bases from J; bases unmatched to any gene: 7. Germline V gene data show CDR1 as MNHEY and CDR2 as SVGAGI.

The chain employs TRBV18 and TRBJ2-3, with D perhaps TRBD2 (6 bases). This CDR3 contains 17 residues. In germline, CDR1 is KGHSH, CDR2 LQKENI. V was shortened by 6 bases and J by 2 bases, with 21 bases between the two germline ends. The CDR3 nucleotides are TGTGCCAGCTCCCCCGTAGCGGTCCCAGGCTACACAGATACGCAGTATTTT. Translating it yields CASSPVAVPGYTDTQYF. Using reference TRBV18 and TRBJ2-3 for the parts outside the CDR3, the full variable domain is NAGVMQNPRHLVRRRGQEARLRCSPMKGHSHVYWYRQLPEEGLKFMVYLQKENIIDESGMPKERFSAEFPKEGPSILRIQQVVRGDSAAYFCASSPVAVPGYTDTQYFGPGTRLTVL.

This chain connects TRBV6-5 to TRBJ2-5; 8 nucleotides match TRBD1. This CDR3 comprises 12 residues. The junction had 5 bases not matched to a gene; V was cut back by 9 bases and J by 5 bases. Germline CDR1 is MNHEY and CDR2 is SVGAGI. CDR3 sequence reads: CASSYRGETQYF. The CDR3 bases are TGTGCCAGTTCTTACAGGGGGGAGACCCAGTACTTC.

V usage is TRBV5-1 and J usage is TRBJ2-5; a possible D gene is TRBD1 (6 bases). The CDR3 contains 13 residues. The V end lost 4 bases, the J end lost 2 bases, and 9 bases lay between the germline ends. CDR1 is SGHRS and CDR2 is YFSETQ in the germline V gene. The CDR3, as DNA: TGCGCCAGCAGCATCGGACAGCAAGAGACCCAGTACTTC. It yields the protein CASSIGQQETQYF.

J is TRBJ1-2 and V is TRBV27; D uncertain. V was pared by 3 bases and J by 2 bases, with 10 bases between. CDR3 size: 14 residues. From germline, CDR1 is MNHEY and CDR2 SMNVEV (reference sequence). The CDR3 is CASSFSYNNYGYTF. The CDR3 DNA is TGTGCCAGCAGTTTCAGTTACAACAACTATGGCTACACCTTC.

This chain links TRBV29-1 with TRBJ2-3; 7 nucleotides line up with TRBD1. V was pared by 7 bases and J by 1 base, with 2 bases of the junction left unmatched. There are 12 residues in the CDR3. The germline CDR1 and CDR2 sequences are SQVTM and ANQGSEA. This CDR3 reads CSAGQGTDTQYF. The CDR3 nucleotides are TGCAGCGCCGGACAGGGCACAGATACGCAGTATTTT.

The sample holds one count of this clone. The chain is built from TRBV5-1 and TRBJ2-3, with D hard to call. The CDR3 totals 14 residues. Trimming cost V 7 bases and J 4 bases, with 16 bases left between them. Germline V lookup: CDR1 SGHRS, CDR2 YFSETQ. The DNA for the CDR3 is TGCGCCAGCCTGCGCCTCGGAGCCGCAGATACGCAGTATTTT. Translated, it gives CASLRLGAADTQYF. Drawing the rest from reference TRBV5-1 and TRBJ2-3, the complete variable domain is KAGVTQTPRYLIKTRGQQVTLSCSPISGHRSVSWYQQTPGQGLQFLFEYFSETQRNKGNFPGRFSGRQFSNSRSEMNVSTLELGDSALYLCASLRLGAADTQYFGPGTRLTVL.

The CDR3 protein is CASSLGAGPYEQYF. In DNA, the CDR3 is TGTGCCAGCAGCTTAGGGGCGGGCCCATACGAGCAGTACTTC. This rearrangement joins TRBV13 to TRBJ2-7; D possibly corresponds to TRBD2 (5 bases). The V end lost 0 bases, the J end lost 4 bases, and 10 bases lay between the germline ends. CDR1 and CDR2 (germline): PRHDT, FYEKMQ (reference sequence). The CDR3 extends over 14 amino acids.

The CDR3 region is CASSANREHSGNTIYF. CDR3 bases: TGTGCCAGCAGTGCGAACCGGGAACACTCTGGAAACACCATATATTTT. This chain connects TRBV25-1 to TRBJ1-3; D unclear. The V end lost 4 bases, the J end lost 0 bases, and 13 bases lay between the germline ends. CDR3 length equals 16 residues. Per germline, CDR1 MGHDK and CDR2 SYGVNS.

V gene TRBV2 combines with J gene TRBJ2-1, with a tentative D call TRBD2 (5 bases). This CDR3 comprises 13 residues. Trimming cost V 6 bases and J 7 bases, with 13 bases left between them. Germline loops: CDR1 SNHLY, CDR2 FYNNEI. The DNA of the CDR3 is TGTGCCAGCAGGGCATCGCGGACTAATGAGCAGTTCTTC. This codes for CASRASRTNEQFF. The whole variable domain, filled in from reference TRBV2 and TRBJ2-1, reads EPEVTQTPSHQVTQMGQEVILRCVPISNHLYFYWYRQILGQKVEFLVSFYNNEISEKSEIFDDQFSVERPDGSNFTLKIRSTKLEDSAMYFCASRASRTNEQFFGPGTRLTVL.

The rearrangement links TRBV4-1 to TRBJ2-2; the D is unclear. The V gene's germline CDR1 is MGHRA and CDR2 YSYEKL. The V and J ends lost 0 bases and 1 base respectively, with 15 bases between them. The CDR3 totals 18 residues. The CDR3 DNA follows: TGCGCCAGCAGCCAAGATGGGTCCTGGCGGAAGAACACCGGGGAGCTGTTTTTT. Amino acids: CASSQDGSWRKNTGELFF.